This TCR beta chain was profiled in a study of graft-versus-host responses after intestinal transplantation. Study-wide points: HvG clone declines early post-transplant were associated with peak circulating GvH levels.

The assay was immunoSEQ multiplex PCR, and TCRdb's table has in-frame clones only and misses some. The table includes about 71,000 clones, just under 95% detected once. The CDR3 totals 19 residues. Trimming pared 4 bases from V and 2 bases from J, leaving 24 bases between. Looked up from germline, CDR1 is KGHSH and CDR2 is LQKENI. Notes on this clone: Its antigen is unidentified.

The input for sequencing was unstimulated CD8+ T cells sorted from spleen or lymph node cells, taken before intestinal transplant. V gene TRBV18 combines with J gene TRBJ1-3; D uncertain. This clonotype was obtained from a human donor who received an intestinal transplant. CDR3 amino acids: CASSLGLARWISTGNTIYF. CDR3 DNA sequence: TGTGCCAGCTCACTAGGTTTGGCCCGTTGGATAAGTACTGGAAACACCATATATTTT.